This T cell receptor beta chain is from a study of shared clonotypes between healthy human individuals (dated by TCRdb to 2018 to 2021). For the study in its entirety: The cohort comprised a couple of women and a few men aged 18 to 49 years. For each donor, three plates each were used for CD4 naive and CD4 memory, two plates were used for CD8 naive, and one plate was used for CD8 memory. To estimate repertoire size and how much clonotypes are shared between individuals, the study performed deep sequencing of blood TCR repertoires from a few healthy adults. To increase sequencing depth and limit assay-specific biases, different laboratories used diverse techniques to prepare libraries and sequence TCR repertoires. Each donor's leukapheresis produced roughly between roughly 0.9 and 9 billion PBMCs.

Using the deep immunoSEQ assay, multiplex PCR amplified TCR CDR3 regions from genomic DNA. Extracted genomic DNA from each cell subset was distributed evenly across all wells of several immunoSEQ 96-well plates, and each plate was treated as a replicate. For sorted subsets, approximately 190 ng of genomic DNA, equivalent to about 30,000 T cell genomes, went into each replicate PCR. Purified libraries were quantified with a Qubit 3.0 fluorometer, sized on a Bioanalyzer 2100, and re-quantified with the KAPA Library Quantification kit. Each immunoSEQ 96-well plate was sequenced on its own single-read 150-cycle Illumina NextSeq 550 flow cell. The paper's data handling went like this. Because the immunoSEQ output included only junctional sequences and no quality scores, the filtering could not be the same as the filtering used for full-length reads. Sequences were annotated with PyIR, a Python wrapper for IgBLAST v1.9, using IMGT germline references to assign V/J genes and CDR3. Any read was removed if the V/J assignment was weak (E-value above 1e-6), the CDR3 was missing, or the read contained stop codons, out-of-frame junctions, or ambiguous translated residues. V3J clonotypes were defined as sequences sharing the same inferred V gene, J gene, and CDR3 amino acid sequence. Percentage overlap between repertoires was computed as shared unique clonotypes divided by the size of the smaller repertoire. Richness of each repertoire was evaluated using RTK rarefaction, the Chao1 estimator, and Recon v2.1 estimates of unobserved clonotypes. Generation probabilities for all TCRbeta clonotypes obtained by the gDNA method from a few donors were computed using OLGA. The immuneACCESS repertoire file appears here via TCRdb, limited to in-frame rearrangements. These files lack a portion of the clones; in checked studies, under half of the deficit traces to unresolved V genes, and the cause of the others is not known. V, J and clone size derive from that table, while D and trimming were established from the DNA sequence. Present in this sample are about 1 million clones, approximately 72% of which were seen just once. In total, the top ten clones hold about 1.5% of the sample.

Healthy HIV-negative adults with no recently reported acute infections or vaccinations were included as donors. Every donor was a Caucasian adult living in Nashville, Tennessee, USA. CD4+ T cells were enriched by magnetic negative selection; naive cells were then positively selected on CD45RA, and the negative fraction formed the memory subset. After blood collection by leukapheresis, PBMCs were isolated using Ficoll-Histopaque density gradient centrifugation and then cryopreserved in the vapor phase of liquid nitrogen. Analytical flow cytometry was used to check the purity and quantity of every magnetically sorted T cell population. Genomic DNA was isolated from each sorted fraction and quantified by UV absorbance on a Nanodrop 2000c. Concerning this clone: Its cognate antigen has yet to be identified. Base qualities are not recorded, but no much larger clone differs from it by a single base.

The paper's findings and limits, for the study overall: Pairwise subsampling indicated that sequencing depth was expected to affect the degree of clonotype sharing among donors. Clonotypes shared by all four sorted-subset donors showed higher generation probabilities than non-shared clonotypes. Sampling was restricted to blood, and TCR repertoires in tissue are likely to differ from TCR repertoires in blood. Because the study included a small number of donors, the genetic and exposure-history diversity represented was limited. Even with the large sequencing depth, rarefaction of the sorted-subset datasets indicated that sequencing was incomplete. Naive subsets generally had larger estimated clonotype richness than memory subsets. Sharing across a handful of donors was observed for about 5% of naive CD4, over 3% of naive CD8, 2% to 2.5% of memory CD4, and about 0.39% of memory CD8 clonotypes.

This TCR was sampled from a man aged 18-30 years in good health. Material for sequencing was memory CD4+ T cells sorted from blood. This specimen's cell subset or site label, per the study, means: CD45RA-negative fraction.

The nucleotide sequence is TGTGCCTGGAGTGATTTTATGAGAGAGACCCAGTACTTC. Its amino acids are CAWSDFMRETQYF. The chain links TRBV30 with TRBJ2-5; no D gene call is confident. There are 13 amino acids in the CDR3, from cysteine to phenylalanine inclusive. Just the 39-base CDR3 DNA is kept, in frame starting at base 1. V loses 1 base of germline sequence and J loses 4 bases, and the interval between the two ends is 10 bases. The CDR1 and CDR2 encoded by the germline V gene (reference sequence) are GTSNPN and SVGIG.